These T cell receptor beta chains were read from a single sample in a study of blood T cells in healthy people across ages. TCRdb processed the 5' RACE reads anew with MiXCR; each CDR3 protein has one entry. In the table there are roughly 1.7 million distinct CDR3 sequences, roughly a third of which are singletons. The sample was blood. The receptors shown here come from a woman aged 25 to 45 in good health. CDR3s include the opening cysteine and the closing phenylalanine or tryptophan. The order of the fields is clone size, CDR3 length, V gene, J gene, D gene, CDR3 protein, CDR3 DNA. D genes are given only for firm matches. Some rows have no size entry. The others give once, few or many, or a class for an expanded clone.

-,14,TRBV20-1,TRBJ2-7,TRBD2,CSAPLSGRPGEQYF,TGCAGTGCCCCCTTGAGCGGGAGGCCGGGAGAGCAGTACTTC
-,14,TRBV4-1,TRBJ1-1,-,CASSPGAVTTEAFF,TGCGCCAGCAGCCCGGGGGCCGTTACCACTGAAGCTTTCTTT
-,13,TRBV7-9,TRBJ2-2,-,CASSLALIGELFF,TGTGCCAGCAGCTTAGCGCTTATCGGGGAGCTGTTTTTT
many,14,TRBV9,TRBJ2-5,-,CASSPQIQKETQYF,TGTGCCAGCAGCCCTCAAATACAGAAAGAGACCCAGTACTTC
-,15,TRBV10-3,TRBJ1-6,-,CAISETGQVNSPLHF,TGTGCCATCAGTGAAACAGGCCAAGTGAATTCACCCCTCCACTTT
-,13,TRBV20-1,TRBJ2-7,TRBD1,CSGGGAVGYEQYF,TGCAGTGGAGGGGGCGCCGTGGGCTACGAGCAGTACTTC
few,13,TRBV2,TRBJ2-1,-,CASSGYSYNEQFF,TGTGCCAGCAGCGGCTATTCCTACAATGAGCAGTTCTTC
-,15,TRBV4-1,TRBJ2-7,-,CASSRDRDTTYEQYF,TGCGCCAGCAGCCGAGACCGGGACACCACCTACGAGCAGTACTTC
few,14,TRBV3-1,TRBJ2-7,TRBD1,CASSQSTGLGEQYF,TGTGCCAGCAGCCAATCGACAGGGTTAGGCGAGCAGTACTTC
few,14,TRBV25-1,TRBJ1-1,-,CASSEYGDGTEAFF,TGTGCCAGCAGTGAATACGGGGATGGAACTGAAGCTTTCTTT
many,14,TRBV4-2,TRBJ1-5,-,CASSLEPGNQPQHF,TGTGCCAGCAGCCTAGAGCCAGGGAATCAGCCCCAGCATTTT
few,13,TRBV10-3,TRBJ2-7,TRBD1,CAISDLQGREQYF,TGTGCCATCAGTGACTTACAGGGGCGGGAGCAGTACTTC
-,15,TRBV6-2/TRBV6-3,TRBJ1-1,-,CASSYSPGVGPEAFF,TGTGCCAGCAGTTACTCCCCGGGTGTAGGGCCTGAAGCTTTCTTT
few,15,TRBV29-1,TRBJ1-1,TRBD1,CSVGYGTGVNTEAFF,TGCAGCGTTGGATATGGGACAGGGGTGAACACTGAAGCTTTCTTT
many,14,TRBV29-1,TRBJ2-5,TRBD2,CSVGSGEVGETQYF,TGCAGCGTTGGAAGCGGGGAGGTAGGAGAGACCCAGTACTTC
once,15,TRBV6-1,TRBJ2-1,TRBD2,CASRRLAGVDNEQFF,TGTGCCAGCAGGAGACTAGCGGGGGTCGACAATGAGCAGTTCTTC
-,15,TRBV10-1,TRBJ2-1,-,CASSEIAVAWNEQFF,TGCGCCAGCAGTGAGATAGCAGTAGCGTGGAATGAGCAGTTCTTC
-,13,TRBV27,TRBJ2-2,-,CASSWQVAGELFF,TGTGCCAGCAGTTGGCAGGTCGCCGGGGAGCTGTTTTTT
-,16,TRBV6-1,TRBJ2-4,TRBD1,CASEEAPGQTYEEQYF,TGTGCCAGCGAAGAAGCCCCGGGACAGACCTACGAGGAGCAGTACTTC
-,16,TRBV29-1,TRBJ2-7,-,CSVEGQGGGSTYEQYF,TGCAGCGTTGAAGGGCAGGGAGGTGGTAGTACCTACGAGCAGTACTTC
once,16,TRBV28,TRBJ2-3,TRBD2,CASSHRASGRTDTQYF,TGTGCCAGCAGTCACCGAGCTAGCGGGAGAACAGATACGCAGTATTTT
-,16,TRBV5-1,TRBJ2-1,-,CASSLMAFLSYNEQFF,TGCGCCAGCAGCTTGATGGCTTTCCTCTCCTACAATGAGCAGTTCTTC
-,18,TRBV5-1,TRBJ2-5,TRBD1,CASSGGQGARRHQETQYF,TGCGCCAGCAGCGGTGGACAGGGGGCGCGGAGGCACCAAGAGACCCAGTACTTC
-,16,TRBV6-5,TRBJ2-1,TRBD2,CASSTQRGLAGGSRFF,TGTGCCAGCAGTACTCAAAGGGGACTAGCGGGGGGGTCGCGGTTCTTC
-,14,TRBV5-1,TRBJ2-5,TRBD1,CASSFSTGAETQYF,TGCGCCAGCAGCTTTAGCACAGGGGCAGAGACCCAGTACTTC
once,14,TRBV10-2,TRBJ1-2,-,CASSESSDVYGYTF,TGCGCCAGCAGTGAGTCAAGTGACGTCTATGGCTACACCTTC
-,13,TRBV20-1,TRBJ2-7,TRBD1,CSASRATGTEQYF,TGCAGTGCTAGCCGGGCGACAGGGACCGAGCAGTACTTC